The rows below give T cell receptor beta chains drawn from one sample of a study of T cells after yellow fever vaccination. TCRdb used MiXCR to reprocess the 5' RACE reads, holding one entry per CDR3 protein. Of under 600,000 distinct CDR3 sequences in the sample, about 14% are singletons; the top ten hold over 11%. Sample: PBMCs, taken on the day of the yellow fever booster vaccination. The receptors were sampled from a man aged 30-40 years who received the YFV17D yellow fever vaccine. The CDR3 runs from the conserved cysteine through the conserved F or W. The D gene is left open where the match is weak. Size is stated for part of the rows, as once, few or many counts, or as a class when the clone is expanded.

TRBD2 | - | 14 | TRBJ2-3 | TRBV10-2 | TGCGCCTGCTCTAGCGGGAGGATACCAGATACGCAGTATTTT | CACSSGRIPDTQYF
- | - | 11 | TRBJ2-1 | TRBV7-2 | TGTGCCAGCAGCTTAGGGAAGAGACAGTTCTTC | CASSLGKRQFF
- | - | 13 | TRBJ1-1 | TRBV7-9 | TGTCCCAGCAGCTTAGTAGGTACGACTGAAGCTTTCTTT | CPSSLVGTTEAFF
- | - | 15 | TRBJ2-7 | TRBV7-9 | TGTGCCAGCAGCTTTAGAGGTAGCGCGTCCTACGAGCAGTACTTC | CASSFRGSASYEQYF
- | few | 14 | TRBJ1-1 | TRBV20-1 | TGCAGTGCCGCGGTGGGCCTTAGGAGCACTGAAGCTTTCTTT | CSAAVGLRSTEAFF
- | few | 16 | TRBJ2-2 | TRBV7-2 | TGTGCCAGCAGCTTCCCGCTTGGGTTTTCGATCGGGGAGCTGTTTTTT | CASSFPLGFSIGELFF
- | - | 13 | TRBJ2-3 | TRBV4-2 | TGTGCCAGCAGCCAAGATTTGGCCGGTACGCAGTATTTT | CASSQDLAGTQYF
TRBD1 | - | 16 | TRBJ2-7 | TRBV20-1 | TGCAGTGCTAGGCCCCCCCAGGGACAGGGGGCCGACGAGCAGTACTTC | CSARPPQGQGADEQYF
TRBD1 | - | 16 | TRBJ1-5 | TRBV10-2 | TGCGCCAGCAGTGAGACGCCAGGGGGGAGCAATCAGCCCCAGCATTTT | CASSETPGGSNQPQHF
- | many | 15 | TRBJ2-1 | TRBV7-9 | TGTGCCAGCAGCTTCATTCCAACCTCCTACAATGAGCAGTTCTTC | CASSFIPTSYNEQFF
- | many | 13 | TRBJ2-2 | TRBV3-1 | TGTGCCAGCAGCTCCCGAGGTGCCGGGGAGCTGTTTTTT | CASSSRGAGELFF
- | few | 14 | TRBJ2-1 | TRBV20-1 | TGCAGTGCTAGAGATCTTGGGGGGTTGGTTGAGCAGTTCTTC | CSARDLGGLVEQFF
TRBD2 | - | 15 | TRBJ2-5 | TRBV7-2 | TGTGCCAGCAGCTTAGGGGACTACCTCCAAGAGACCCAGTACTTC | CASSLGDYLQETQYF
TRBD2 | many | 17 | TRBJ2-1 | TRBV5-1 | TGCGCCAGCAGCCCCCCTTGGGGCGGGAGGGGAGGCGGCAAGCAGTTCTTC | CASSPPWGGRGGGKQFF
- | few | 15 | TRBJ1-1 | TRBV5-4 | TGTGCCAGCAGCTTGGTAAAGGGGCTGAACACTGAAGCTTTCTTT | CASSLVKGLNTEAFF
- | - | 16 | TRBJ2-1 | TRBV7-9 | TGTGCCAGCAGCGCCGTGGGCCTAACGTCCTACAATGAGCAGTTCTTC | CASSAVGLTSYNEQFF
- | - | 18 | TRBJ2-5 | TRBV3-1 | TGTGCCAGCAGCCAAGGAGTGGGGGGAGGCGGCTTCCAAGAGACCCAGTACTTC | CASSQGVGGGGFQETQYF
- | - | 16 | TRBJ2-2 | TRBV20-1 | TGCAGTGCTAGAGATGAAGGGAGAAGGATTTCCGGGGAGCTGTTTTTT | CSARDEGRRISGELFF
TRBD1 | few | 13 | TRBJ2-3 | TRBV29-1 | TGCAGTTTAACAGGGGGCACGACAGATACGCAGTATTTT | CSLTGGTTDTQYF
- | few | 12 | TRBJ2-7 | TRBV5-1 | TGCGCCAGCAGCTATATGTCCGACGAGCAGTACTTC | CASSYMSDEQYF
- | - | 15 | TRBJ1-2 | TRBV19 | TGTGCCAGTAGTATCTCGTACAGCCAAAACTATGGCTACACCTTC | CASSISYSQNYGYTF
- | - | 14 | TRBJ2-3 | TRBV10-3 | TGTGCCATCAGTGAGTCCGGGAGTTCAGATACGCAGTATTTT | CAISESGSSDTQYF
- | few | 12 | TRBJ2-7 | TRBV6-2/TRBV6-3 | TGTGCCAGCACTCGAGCAGGGGCCGAGCAGTACTTC | CASTRAGAEQYF
- | few | 15 | TRBJ2-3 | TRBV5-1 | TGCGCCAGCAGCTTGGTCCAGGGGAGACTTGATACGCAGTATTTT | CASSLVQGRLDTQYF
- | - | 13 | TRBJ2-7 | TRBV7-2 | TGTGCCAGCAGCGAGCCGGGGGCTTACGAGCAGTACTTC | CASSEPGAYEQYF
TRBD1 | - | 15 | TRBJ2-1 | TRBV5-1 | TGCGCCAGCACCCTGACAGGGGAAGGCTACAATGAGCAGTTCTTC | CASTLTGEGYNEQFF
TRBD1 | few | 16 | TRBJ1-2 | TRBV5-5 | TGTGCCAGCAGCTTGGCAAGGGCAGGGGGCCCCTATGGCTACACCTTC | CASSLARAGGPYGYTF
- | few | 14 | TRBJ2-7 | TRBV7-2 | TGTGCCAGCAGCCTACGAGGGACCCCGGGCGAGCAGTACTTC | CASSLRGTPGEQYF
TRBD2 | few | 19 | TRBJ2-3 | TRBV11-2 | TGTGCCAGCAGCCGCCTCCCGGGACTAGCGCGAACTAGCACAGATACGCAGTATTTT | CASSRLPGLARTSTDTQYF
TRBD2 | - | 15 | TRBJ2-7 | TRBV6-2/TRBV6-3 | TGTGCCAGCAGCTCGGGACTAGCGGGCCTCCACGAGCAGTACTTC | CASSSGLAGLHEQYF
- | few | 11 | TRBJ2-3 | TRBV20-1 | TGCAGTGCTAGTACGCTAGATACGCAGTATTTT | CSASTLDTQYF
TRBD2 | few | 12 | TRBJ2-7 | TRBV20-1 | TGCAGTGCTAATGCGGGAGTTTACGAGCAGTACTTC | CSANAGVYEQYF
TRBD2 | few | 13 | TRBJ2-3 | TRBV5-1 | TGCGCCAGCAGCACAGCGGGGGGAGATACGCAGTATTTT | CASSTAGGDTQYF
- | - | 12 | TRBJ1-6 | TRBV11-2 | TGTGCCAGCAGCTTTGGTTCTGGGGCCCTCCACTTT | CASSFGSGALHF
- | many | 12 | TRBJ2-3 | TRBV12-3/TRBV12-4 | TGTGCCAGCGGCTCTTACCTCAATACGCAGTATTTT | CASGSYLNTQYF
- | - | 14 | TRBJ2-5 | TRBV11-2 | TGTGCCAGCAGCTTACAGAAAGGCCGAGAGACCCAGTACTTC | CASSLQKGRETQYF
TRBD1 | few | 20 | TRBJ2-6 | TRBV5-1 | TGCGCCAGCAGCTTAACTTCCGGGACAGGGTCTTTAGCTGGGGCCAACGTCCTGACTTTC | CASSLTSGTGSLAGANVLTF
- | - | 15 | TRBJ2-1 | TRBV4-3 | TGCGCCAGCAGCCAAGACGGTCGGTCCTACAATGAGCAGTTCTTC | CASSQDGRSYNEQFF
TRBD2 | few | 16 | TRBJ2-1 | TRBV7-9 | TGTGCCAGCAGCCCCAATAGCGGGAGCCCTTACAATGAGCAGTTCTTC | CASSPNSGSPYNEQFF
- | once | 15 | TRBJ2-1 | TRBV9 | TGTGCCAGCAGCGTAGGGCCGCCAGAGATCCATGAGCAGTTCTTC | CASSVGPPEIHEQFF
TRBD2 | few | 15 | TRBJ2-2 | TRBV5-1 | TGCGCCAGCAGCTTCTTAGCGGGAGGCTCCGGGGAGCTGTTTTTT | CASSFLAGGSGELFF
TRBD1 | - | 16 | TRBJ2-7 | TRBV27 | TGTGCCAGCAGACCCCGGACAGGGGGTCATAGCTACGAGCAGTACTTC | CASRPRTGGHSYEQYF
- | many | 14 | TRBJ2-5 | TRBV7-2 | TGTGCCAGCAGCTCGGGACGGAACCAAGAGACCCAGTACTTC | CASSSGRNQETQYF
- | few | 14 | TRBJ2-5 | TRBV7-2 | TGTGCCAGCAGCCACAGGCGGCGCGGTGAGACCCAGTACTTC | CASSHRRRGETQYF
- | - | 15 | TRBJ2-7 | TRBV6-5 | TGTGCCAGCAGTTACCGACCAGACCGTCAATACGAGCAGTACTTC | CASSYRPDRQYEQYF
TRBD2 | few | 16 | TRBJ2-3 | TRBV9 | TGTGCCAGCAGCTCGGGACTAGCGGGAGGGACAGATACGCAGTATTTT | CASSSGLAGGTDTQYF
- | few | 14 | TRBJ2-7 | TRBV27 | TGTGCCAGCAGAGTGGGGGCTAACCCCTACGAGCAGTACTTC | CASRVGANPYEQYF
TRBD2 | few | 16 | TRBJ2-2 | TRBV7-3 | TGTGCCAGCAGCTTAGGGGCTAGCGGGAGTGGCGGGGAGCTGTTTTTT | CASSLGASGSGGELFF
- | - | 12 | TRBJ1-2 | TRBV28 | TGTGCCAGCAGTTTAAGTCGGGGTGGCTACACCTTC | CASSLSRGGYTF
TRBD2 | - | 14 | TRBJ2-7 | TRBV5-1 | TGCGCCAGCAGCGTACTAGCGGGAGTCAACGAGCAGTACTTC | CASSVLAGVNEQYF
- | - | 15 | TRBJ2-7 | TRBV20-1 | TGCAGTGCTAGAGATGGTGAGGGGCCCTCCTACGAGCAGTACTTC | CSARDGEGPSYEQYF
- | - | 15 | TRBJ1-1 | TRBV7-2 | TGTGCCAGCAGCTTAGGTCCAGCCTCGAACACTGAAGCTTTCTTT | CASSLGPASNTEAFF
- | many | 13 | TRBJ2-7 | TRBV7-9 | TGTGCCAGCAGCTCCAGAAGCTCCTACGAGCAGTACTTC | CASSSRSSYEQYF
TRBD1 | few | 16 | TRBJ2-3 | TRBV5-1 | TGCGCCAGCAGCTCCCGGGACAGGGGGTCCGGAGATACGCAGTATTTT | CASSSRDRGSGDTQYF
TRBD1 | few | 13 | TRBJ2-7 | TRBV20-1 | TGCAGTGCCACAAAACAGGGGTCCTACGAGCAGTACTTC | CSATKQGSYEQYF